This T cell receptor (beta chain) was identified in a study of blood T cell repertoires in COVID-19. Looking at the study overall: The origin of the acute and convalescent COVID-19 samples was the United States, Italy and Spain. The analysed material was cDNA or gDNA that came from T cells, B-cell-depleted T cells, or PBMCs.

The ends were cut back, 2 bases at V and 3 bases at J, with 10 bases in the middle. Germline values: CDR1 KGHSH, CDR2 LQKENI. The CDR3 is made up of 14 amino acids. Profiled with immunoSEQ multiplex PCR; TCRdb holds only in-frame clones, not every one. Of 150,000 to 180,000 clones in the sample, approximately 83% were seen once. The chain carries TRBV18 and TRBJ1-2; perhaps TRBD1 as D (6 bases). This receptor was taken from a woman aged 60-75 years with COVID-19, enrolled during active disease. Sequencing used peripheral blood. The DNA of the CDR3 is TGTGCCAGCTCACCAAGGGGGACGGACTATGGCTACACCTTC. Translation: CASSPRGTDYGYTF.